These T cell receptor beta chains were read from a single sample in a study of early T cells in non-severe SARS-CoV-2 infection. TCRdb re-called the 5' RACE reads with MiXCR, one entry per CDR3 protein. The sample contains fewer than 80,000 distinct CDR3 sequences, about 4.9% of which appear only once. Material: whole blood, obtained at baseline. The receptors here all came from an adult who was a healthcare worker with PCR-confirmed SARS-CoV-2 infection or an uninfected control (not recorded which). The donor label of this sample is uncertain. Each CDR3 is given with its conserved first and last residue. Each record gives: V gene, J gene, clone size, D gene, CDR3 protein, CDR3 DNA. The D gene is left open where the match is weak. Clone size is given for some rows only: seen once, a few or many times, or a class if the clone is expanded.

V gene: TRBV25-1; J gene: TRBJ2-3; clone size: many; D gene: NA; CDR3 protein: CASSESAGRTDTQYF; CDR3 DNA: TGTGCCAGCAGTGAATCCGCGGGGCGGACAGATACGCAGTATTTT
V gene: TRBV11-3; J gene: TRBJ2-7; clone size: many; D gene: TRBD2; CDR3 protein: CASRDGGLAGAAYEQYF; CDR3 DNA: TGTGCCAGCCGGGACGGTGGACTAGCGGGGGCCGCCTACGAGCAGTACTTC
V gene: TRBV20-1; J gene: TRBJ1-2; clone size: many; D gene: NA; CDR3 protein: CSARDIGPANYGYTF; CDR3 DNA: TGCAGTGCTAGAGATATCGGGCCAGCCAACTATGGCTACACCTTC
V gene: TRBV2; J gene: TRBJ2-2; clone size: once; D gene: NA; CDR3 protein: CASSGQGHNTGELFF; CDR3 DNA: TGTGCCAGCAGTGGGCAGGGGCACAACACCGGGGAGCTGTTTTTT
V gene: TRBV28; J gene: TRBJ1-1; clone size: many; D gene: TRBD1; CDR3 protein: CASSLGQGGTEAFF; CDR3 DNA: TGTGCCAGCAGTTTAGGACAGGGTGGTACTGAAGCTTTCTTT
V gene: TRBV24-1; J gene: TRBJ2-7; clone size: NA; D gene: NA; CDR3 protein: CATSDFRPDRMYF; CDR3 DNA: TGTGCCACCAGTGATTTTCGACCGGACCGGATGTACTTC
V gene: TRBV29-1; J gene: TRBJ2-2; clone size: many; D gene: NA; CDR3 protein: CSSQEAGELFF; CDR3 DNA: TGCAGCTCCCAGGAGGCCGGGGAGCTGTTTTTT
V gene: TRBV21-1; J gene: TRBJ1-3; clone size: NA; D gene: NA; CDR3 protein: CASSRDRRTSGNTIYF; CDR3 DNA: TGTGCCAGCAGCAGGGACAGGCGGACCTCTGGAAACACCATATATTTT
V gene: TRBV6-5; J gene: TRBJ2-6; clone size: NA; D gene: TRBD1; CDR3 protein: CASSRLQGAGANVLTF; CDR3 DNA: TGTGCCAGCAGTCGTCTTCAGGGGGCTGGGGCCAACGTCCTGACTTTC
V gene: TRBV5-1; J gene: TRBJ2-7; clone size: many; D gene: NA; CDR3 protein: CASSLVDSLREQYF; CDR3 DNA: TGCGCCAGCAGCTTGGTTGACAGCTTAAGGGAGCAGTACTTC
V gene: TRBV11-2; J gene: TRBJ2-2; clone size: many; D gene: TRBD1; CDR3 protein: CASSYRARRRGLMEDTGELFF; CDR3 DNA: TGTGCCAGCAGCTATAGGGCCCGGAGAAGGGGGCTTATGGAGGACACCGGGGAGCTGTTTTTT
V gene: TRBV7-9; J gene: TRBJ2-3; clone size: few; D gene: NA; CDR3 protein: CASSLSRDLGTDTQYF; CDR3 DNA: TGTGCCAGCAGCTTATCCAGGGATCTAGGAACAGATACGCAGTATTTT
V gene: TRBV7-2; J gene: TRBJ1-1; clone size: NA; D gene: TRBD1; CDR3 protein: CASSSQGAGTEAFF; CDR3 DNA: TGTGCCAGCAGCTCACAGGGGGCCGGCACTGAAGCTTTCTTT
V gene: TRBV7-2; J gene: TRBJ2-7; clone size: many; D gene: NA; CDR3 protein: CASSLGPALYEQYF; CDR3 DNA: TGTGCCAGCAGCTTAGGGCCGGCTTTGTACGAGCAGTACTTC
V gene: TRBV11-2; J gene: TRBJ2-3; clone size: NA; D gene: TRBD2; CDR3 protein: CASSLSGGPPDTQYF; CDR3 DNA: TGTGCCAGCAGCTTGTCGGGGGGGCCGCCAGATACGCAGTATTTT
V gene: TRBV27; J gene: TRBJ2-6; clone size: many; D gene: NA; CDR3 protein: CASSLFSGANVLTF; CDR3 DNA: TGTGCCAGCAGTTTATTCTCTGGGGCCAACGTCCTGACTTTC
V gene: TRBV7-2; J gene: TRBJ2-3; clone size: many; D gene: NA; CDR3 protein: CASSLERSDTQYF; CDR3 DNA: TGTGCCAGCAGCTTAGAGCGGTCAGATACGCAGTATTTT
V gene: TRBV29-1; J gene: TRBJ1-1; clone size: many; D gene: NA; CDR3 protein: CSVGVGNTEAFF; CDR3 DNA: TGCAGCGTTGGAGTCGGGAACACTGAAGCTTTCTTT
V gene: TRBV10-3; J gene: TRBJ1-6; clone size: few; D gene: NA; CDR3 protein: CAISLRGLSAYNSPLHF; CDR3 DNA: TGTGCCATCAGTCTCAGAGGCCTCAGCGCCTATAATTCACCCCTCCACTTT
V gene: TRBV7-2; J gene: TRBJ2-7; clone size: NA; D gene: NA; CDR3 protein: CASSHGPSPYEQYF; CDR3 DNA: TGTGCCAGCAGTCACGGGCCCAGCCCATACGAGCAGTACTTC
V gene: TRBV5-6; J gene: TRBJ1-1; clone size: many; D gene: NA; CDR3 protein: CASRYRARNTEAFF; CDR3 DNA: TGTGCCAGCAGATACAGGGCTCGGAACACTGAAGCTTTCTTT
V gene: TRBV28; J gene: TRBJ1-5; clone size: many; D gene: NA; CDR3 protein: CASSTLTGYSNQPQHF; CDR3 DNA: TGTGCCAGCTCAACCCTGACGGGTTATAGCAATCAGCCCCAGCATTTT
V gene: TRBV29-1; J gene: TRBJ2-3; clone size: many; D gene: TRBD1; CDR3 protein: CSVQRPVQGVGFGSDTQYF; CDR3 DNA: TGCAGCGTCCAACGTCCCGTCCAGGGGGTTGGATTTGGTTCGGATACGCAGTATTTT
V gene: TRBV15; J gene: TRBJ2-1; clone size: NA; D gene: NA; CDR3 protein: CATSKERAGYNEQFF; CDR3 DNA: TGTGCCACCAGCAAGGAGCGGGCAGGATACAATGAGCAGTTCTTC
V gene: TRBV20-1; J gene: TRBJ2-3; clone size: many; D gene: TRBD2; CDR3 protein: CSASRLAGITDTQYF; CDR3 DNA: TGCAGTGCTAGCCGTCTAGCGGGGATCACAGATACGCAGTATTTT
V gene: TRBV29-1; J gene: TRBJ2-7; clone size: many; D gene: TRBD1; CDR3 protein: CSVVAGGEQYF; CDR3 DNA: TGCAGCGTTGTCGCAGGGGGCGAGCAGTACTTC
V gene: TRBV5-6; J gene: TRBJ1-1; clone size: many; D gene: TRBD1; CDR3 protein: CASSYRGRNTEAFF; CDR3 DNA: TGTGCCAGCAGCTACAGGGGGCGAAACACTGAAGCTTTCTTT
V gene: TRBV6-2/TRBV6-3; J gene: TRBJ2-3; clone size: many; D gene: NA; CDR3 protein: CASGDSTDTQYF; CDR3 DNA: TGTGCCAGCGGAGATAGCACAGATACGCAGTATTTT
V gene: TRBV7-3; J gene: TRBJ2-2; clone size: few; D gene: TRBD1; CDR3 protein: CASSSDRAGGELFF; CDR3 DNA: TGTGCCAGCAGCTCTGACAGGGCGGGCGGGGAGCTGTTTTTT
V gene: TRBV7-9; J gene: TRBJ2-3; clone size: many; D gene: NA; CDR3 protein: CASSRGTGGGPGDTQYF; CDR3 DNA: TGTGCCAGCAGCCGAGGAACGGGCGGGGGCCCTGGGGATACGCAGTATTTT
V gene: TRBV20-1; J gene: TRBJ2-5; clone size: many; D gene: TRBD2; CDR3 protein: CSASGIAGGAQETQYF; CDR3 DNA: TGCAGTGCTAGTGGGATAGCGGGGGGGGCCCAAGAGACCCAGTACTTC
V gene: TRBV6-1; J gene: TRBJ1-2; clone size: few; D gene: NA; CDR3 protein: CASSELGLNYGYTF; CDR3 DNA: TGTGCCAGCAGTGAACTGGGACTAAACTATGGCTACACCTTC
V gene: TRBV6-1; J gene: TRBJ1-4; clone size: few; D gene: TRBD1; CDR3 protein: CASGRGQGGEKLFF; CDR3 DNA: TGTGCCAGTGGTAGGGGACAGGGAGGTGAAAAACTGTTTTTT
V gene: TRBV27; J gene: TRBJ2-7; clone size: many; D gene: TRBD2; CDR3 protein: CASSTPGLAGGGPYEQYF; CDR3 DNA: TGTGCCAGCAGTACTCCGGGACTAGCGGGGGGAGGCCCCTACGAGCAGTACTTC
V gene: TRBV20-1; J gene: TRBJ2-4; clone size: many; D gene: NA; CDR3 protein: CSVTSLAKNIQYF; CDR3 DNA: TGCAGCGTGACGAGTTTAGCCAAAAACATTCAGTACTTC
V gene: TRBV19; J gene: TRBJ1-2; clone size: NA; D gene: TRBD1; CDR3 protein: CASSILGTGILQIYGYTF; CDR3 DNA: TGTGCCAGTAGTATTCTGGGGACAGGGATCCTACAAATCTATGGCTACACCTTC
V gene: TRBV12-3/TRBV12-4; J gene: TRBJ2-1; clone size: few; D gene: TRBD2; CDR3 protein: CASTPRTSGVYNEQLF; CDR3 DNA: TGTGCCAGCACACCCCGGACTAGCGGGGTCTACAATGAGCAGCTCTTC
V gene: TRBV12-3/TRBV12-4; J gene: TRBJ2-7; clone size: NA; D gene: TRBD1; CDR3 protein: CASRAGTGVYEQYF; CDR3 DNA: TGTGCCAGCAGAGCCGGGACAGGGGTCTACGAGCAGTACTTC
V gene: TRBV7-8; J gene: TRBJ2-7; clone size: few; D gene: TRBD1; CDR3 protein: CASSQRRDRATYEQYF; CDR3 DNA: TGTGCCAGCAGCCAGAGGCGGGACAGGGCGACCTACGAGCAGTACTTC
V gene: TRBV5-1; J gene: TRBJ1-4; clone size: few; D gene: NA; CDR3 protein: CASAGGRTTNEKLFF; CDR3 DNA: TGCGCCAGCGCCGGGGGGAGGACAACTAATGAAAAACTGTTTTTT
V gene: TRBV10-1; J gene: TRBJ2-3; clone size: few; D gene: TRBD2; CDR3 protein: CASSVGRGGREDTQYF; CDR3 DNA: TGCGCCAGCAGTGTAGGTCGGGGGGGCCGGGAAGATACGCAGTATTTT
V gene: TRBV4-2; J gene: TRBJ1-1; clone size: NA; D gene: TRBD1; CDR3 protein: CASSQLMAPDRGPEVEAFF; CDR3 DNA: TGTGCCAGCAGCCAACTAATGGCCCCGGACAGGGGGCCCGAAGTGGAAGCTTTCTTT
V gene: TRBV20-1; J gene: TRBJ2-3; clone size: many; D gene: TRBD2; CDR3 protein: CSATRAGVTDTQYF; CDR3 DNA: TGCAGTGCTACCAGGGCGGGGGTCACAGATACGCAGTATTTT
V gene: TRBV4-2; J gene: TRBJ2-3; clone size: many; D gene: TRBD2; CDR3 protein: CASSQGAGGPTSTDTQYF; CDR3 DNA: TGTGCCAGCAGCCAAGGAGCGGGGGGGCCGACTAGCACAGATACGCAGTATTTT
V gene: TRBV12-3/TRBV12-4; J gene: TRBJ1-1; clone size: many; D gene: NA; CDR3 protein: CASSVGRRNTEAFF; CDR3 DNA: TGTGCCAGCAGTGTAGGACGGCGCAACACTGAAGCTTTCTTT
V gene: TRBV6-6; J gene: TRBJ1-4; clone size: few; D gene: TRBD1; CDR3 protein: CASLRTGRNEKLFF; CDR3 DNA: TGTGCCAGCTTACGGACAGGCCGTAATGAAAAACTGTTTTTT
V gene: TRBV18; J gene: TRBJ2-7; clone size: many; D gene: NA; CDR3 protein: CASSPSRYTTSYEQYF; CDR3 DNA: TGTGCCAGCTCACCTTCCAGGTACACGACCTCCTACGAGCAGTACTTC
V gene: TRBV5-1; J gene: TRBJ1-1; clone size: few; D gene: NA; CDR3 protein: CASSRTPQENTEAFF; CDR3 DNA: TGCGCCAGCAGCAGGACTCCACAGGAGAACACTGAAGCTTTCTTT
V gene: TRBV7-2; J gene: TRBJ1-2; clone size: many; D gene: NA; CDR3 protein: CASSLVDRNPYGYTF; CDR3 DNA: TGTGCCAGCAGCTTAGTCGACCGAAACCCATATGGCTACACCTTC
V gene: TRBV9; J gene: TRBJ1-4; clone size: few; D gene: NA; CDR3 protein: CASSVDEASGEKLFF; CDR3 DNA: TGTGCCAGCAGCGTAGATGAGGCTAGTGGTGAAAAACTGTTTTTT
V gene: TRBV7-6; J gene: TRBJ1-2; clone size: many; D gene: TRBD1; CDR3 protein: CASSPQGAKVRYTF; CDR3 DNA: TGTGCCAGCAGCCCTCAGGGGGCGAAGGTCCGCTACACCTTC
V gene: TRBV11-2; J gene: TRBJ2-3; clone size: few; D gene: NA; CDR3 protein: CASSRGYTDTQYF; CDR3 DNA: TGTGCCAGCAGTCGGGGGTACACAGATACGCAGTATTTT
V gene: TRBV6-5; J gene: TRBJ2-1; clone size: many; D gene: TRBD2; CDR3 protein: CASSSTSGVKNEQFF; CDR3 DNA: TGTGCCAGCAGTTCCACTAGCGGGGTTAAGAATGAGCAGTTCTTC
V gene: TRBV5-4; J gene: TRBJ2-6; clone size: NA; D gene: NA; CDR3 protein: CASTRAGGGFSGANVLTF; CDR3 DNA: TGTGCCAGCACACGGGCCGGGGGCGGTTTTTCTGGGGCCAACGTCCTGACTTTC
V gene: TRBV6-5; J gene: TRBJ2-5; clone size: NA; D gene: NA; CDR3 protein: CASSYSRLQETQYF; CDR3 DNA: TGTGCCAGCAGTTATTCCAGGCTCCAAGAGACCCAGTACTTC
V gene: TRBV20-1; J gene: TRBJ2-7; clone size: many; D gene: TRBD2; CDR3 protein: CSARVLSGWTSGNYEQYF; CDR3 DNA: TGCAGTGCTAGAGTCCTATCCGGATGGACTAGCGGTAACTACGAGCAGTACTTC
V gene: TRBV24-1; J gene: TRBJ2-7; clone size: many; D gene: NA; CDR3 protein: CATSASGNYEQYF; CDR3 DNA: TGTGCCACCAGTGCGTCAGGGAACTACGAGCAGTACTTC
V gene: TRBV14; J gene: TRBJ2-7; clone size: many; D gene: TRBD2; CDR3 protein: CASSQDSRLAAYEQYF; CDR3 DNA: TGTGCCAGCAGCCAAGATAGCAGACTAGCTGCCTACGAGCAGTACTTC